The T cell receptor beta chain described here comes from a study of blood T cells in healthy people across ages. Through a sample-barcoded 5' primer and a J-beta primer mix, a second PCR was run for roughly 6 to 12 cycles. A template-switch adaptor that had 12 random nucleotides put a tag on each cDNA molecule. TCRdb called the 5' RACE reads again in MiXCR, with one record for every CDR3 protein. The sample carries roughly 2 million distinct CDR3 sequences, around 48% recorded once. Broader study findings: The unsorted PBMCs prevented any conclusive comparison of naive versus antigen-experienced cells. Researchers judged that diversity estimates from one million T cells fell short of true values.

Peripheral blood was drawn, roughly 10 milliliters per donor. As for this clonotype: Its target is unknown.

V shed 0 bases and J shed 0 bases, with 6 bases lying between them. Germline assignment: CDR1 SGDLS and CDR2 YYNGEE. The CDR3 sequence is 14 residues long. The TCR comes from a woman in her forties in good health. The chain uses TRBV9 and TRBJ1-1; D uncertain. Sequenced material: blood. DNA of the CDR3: TGTGCCAGCAGCGTAGAGGCGGTGAACACTGAAGCTTTCTTT. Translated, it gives CASSVEAVNTEAFF.